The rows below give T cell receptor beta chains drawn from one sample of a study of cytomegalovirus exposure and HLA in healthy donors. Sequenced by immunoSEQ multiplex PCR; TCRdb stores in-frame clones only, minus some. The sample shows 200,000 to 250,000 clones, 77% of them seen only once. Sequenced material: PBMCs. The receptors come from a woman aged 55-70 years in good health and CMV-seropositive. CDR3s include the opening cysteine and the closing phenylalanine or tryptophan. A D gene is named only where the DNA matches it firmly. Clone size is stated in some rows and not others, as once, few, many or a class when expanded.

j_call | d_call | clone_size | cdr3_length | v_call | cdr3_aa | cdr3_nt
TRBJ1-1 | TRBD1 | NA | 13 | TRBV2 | CASVRDRNTEAFF | TGTGCCAGCGTTAGGGACAGGAACACTGAAGCTTTCTTT
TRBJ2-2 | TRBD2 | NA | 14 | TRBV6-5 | CASSYSSGAGELFF | TGTGCCAGCAGTTACTCCAGCGGGGCCGGGGAGCTGTTTTTT
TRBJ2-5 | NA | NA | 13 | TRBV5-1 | CASSWTGGETQYF | TGCGCCAGCAGCTGGACCGGCGGGGAGACCCAGTACTTC
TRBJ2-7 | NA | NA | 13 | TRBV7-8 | CASSLTRDHEQYF | TGTGCCAGCAGCTTAACGCGGGATCACGAGCAGTACTTC
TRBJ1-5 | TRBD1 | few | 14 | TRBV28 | CASSAGGSNQPQHF | TGTGCCAGCAGTGCAGGGGGTAGCAATCAGCCCCAGCATTTT
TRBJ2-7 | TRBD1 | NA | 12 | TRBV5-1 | CASSRQGLEQYF | TGCGCCAGCAGCCGACAGGGGCTGGAGCAGTACTTC
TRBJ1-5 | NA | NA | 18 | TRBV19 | CASSTRDSPLRGNQPQHF | TGTGCCAGTAGTACCCGGGACTCCCCCCTACGGGGCAATCAGCCCCAGCATTTT
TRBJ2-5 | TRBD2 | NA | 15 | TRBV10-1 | CASSVALAGEETQYF | TGCGCCAGCAGTGTAGCCCTAGCGGGAGAAGAGACCCAGTACTTC
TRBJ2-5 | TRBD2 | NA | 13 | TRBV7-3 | CASSGSGGETQYF | TGTGCCAGCAGTGGTAGCGGGGGAGAGACCCAGTACTTC
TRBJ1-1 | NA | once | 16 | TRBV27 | CASSLSQVRRGTEAFF | TGTGCCAGCAGTTTATCGCAGGTTCGGCGGGGCACTGAAGCTTTCTTT
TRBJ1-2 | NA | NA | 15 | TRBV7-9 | CSSSFVSGRNYGYTF | TGTTCCAGCAGCTTCGTTTCAGGCCGTAACTATGGCTACACCTTC
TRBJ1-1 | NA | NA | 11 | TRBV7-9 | CASDRGTEAFF | TGTGCCAGCGATAGGGGCACTGAAGCTTTCTTT
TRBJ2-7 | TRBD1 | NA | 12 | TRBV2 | CASSVTGEGQYF | TGTGCCAGCAGTGTGACAGGGGAAGGGCAGTACTTC
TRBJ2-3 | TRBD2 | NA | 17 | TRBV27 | CASSFLGRGASTDTQYF | TGTGCCAGCAGTTTCCTGGGGCGGGGGGCGAGCACAGATACGCAGTATTTT
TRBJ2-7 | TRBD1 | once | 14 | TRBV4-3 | CASSLRQGIYEQYF | TGCGCCAGCAGCCTCCGACAGGGAATCTACGAGCAGTACTTC
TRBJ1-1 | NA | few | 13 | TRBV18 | CASSPDRYTEAFF | TGTGCCAGCTCTCCAGACAGATACACTGAAGCTTTCTTT
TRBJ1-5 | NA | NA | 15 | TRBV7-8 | CASSLRDQRDQPQHF | TGTGCCAGCAGCCTCCGGGACCAGCGGGATCAGCCCCAGCATTTT
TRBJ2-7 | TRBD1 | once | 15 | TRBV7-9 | CASSSRGQGETEQYF | TGTGCCAGCAGCTCTAGGGGACAGGGGGAGACCGAGCAGTACTTC
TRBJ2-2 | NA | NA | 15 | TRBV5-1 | CASSLRGWNTGELFF | TGCGCCAGCAGCTTAAGGGGGTGGAACACCGGGGAGCTGTTTTTT
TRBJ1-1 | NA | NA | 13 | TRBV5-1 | CASSSLGGTEAFF | TGCGCCAGCAGCTCCCTGGGGGGGACTGAAGCTTTCTTT
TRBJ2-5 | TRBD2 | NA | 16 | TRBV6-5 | CASSYFPGGGGETQYF | TGTGCCAGCAGTTACTTTCCGGGCGGGGGTGGGGAGACCCAGTACTTC
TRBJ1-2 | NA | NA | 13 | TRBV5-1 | CASSLLGDYGYTF | TGCGCCAGCAGCTTGCTGGGCGACTATGGCTACACCTTC
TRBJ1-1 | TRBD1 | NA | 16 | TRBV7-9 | CASSLATGGQNTEAFF | TGTGCCAGCAGCTTAGCAACAGGGGGGCAGAACACTGAAGCTTTCTTT
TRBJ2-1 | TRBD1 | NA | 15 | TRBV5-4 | CASSPQGGPYNEQFF | TGTGCCAGCAGTCCACAGGGGGGCCCCTACAATGAGCAGTTCTTC
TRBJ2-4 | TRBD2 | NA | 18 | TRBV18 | CASSPPKGTSGIENIQYF | TGTGCCAGCTCACCACCGAAGGGGACTAGCGGGATAGAAAACATTCAGTACTTC
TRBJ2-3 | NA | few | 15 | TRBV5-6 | CASSPFPPLADTQYF | TGTGCCAGCAGCCCGTTCCCCCCCCTTGCAGATACGCAGTATTTT
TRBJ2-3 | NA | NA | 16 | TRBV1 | CTSSRPSGGAVDTQYF | TGCACCAGCAGCCGGCCGAGCGGGGGGGCTGTAGATACGCAGTATTTT
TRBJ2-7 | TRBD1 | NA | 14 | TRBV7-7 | CASIYRDRSYEQYF | TGTGCCAGCATCTACCGGGACAGATCCTACGAGCAGTACTTC
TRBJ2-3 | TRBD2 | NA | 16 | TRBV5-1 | CASSIGLAGSSDTQYF | TGCGCCAGCAGCATCGGACTAGCGGGATCATCAGATACGCAGTATTTT
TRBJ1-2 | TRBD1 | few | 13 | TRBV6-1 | CASRTGANYGYTF | TGTGCCAGCAGAACAGGGGCCAACTATGGCTACACCTTC
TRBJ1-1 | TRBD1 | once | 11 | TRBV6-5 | CASSGQAEAFF | TGTGCCAGCAGCGGACAGGCTGAAGCTTTCTTT
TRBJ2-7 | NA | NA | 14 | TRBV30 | CAWSVGGPVYEQYF | TGTGCCTGGAGTGTCGGAGGGCCGGTCTACGAGCAGTACTTC
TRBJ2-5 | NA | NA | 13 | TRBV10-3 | CAINRGIQETQYF | TGTGCCATCAATAGGGGTATCCAAGAGACCCAGTACTTC
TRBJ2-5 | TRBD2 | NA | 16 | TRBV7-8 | CASSLGSLAGEETQYF | TGTGCCAGCAGCTTAGGGTCCCTAGCGGGAGAAGAGACCCAGTACTTC
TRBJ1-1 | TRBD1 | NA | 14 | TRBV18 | CASSPRGQNTEAFF | TGTGCCAGCTCACCGAGGGGGCAGAACACTGAAGCTTTCTTT
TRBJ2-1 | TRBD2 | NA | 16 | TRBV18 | CASSPTSGGAYNEQFF | TGTGCCAGCTCACCTACTAGCGGGGGGGCCTACAATGAGCAGTTCTTC
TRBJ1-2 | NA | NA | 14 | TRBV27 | CASSYLGEGNGYTF | TGTGCCAGCAGTTACCTCGGGGAAGGAAATGGCTACACCTTC